This entry lists 10 T cell receptor beta chains sequenced from one sample in a study of T cell responses to AZD1222 COVID-19 vaccine. The assay was immunoSEQ multiplex PCR, and TCRdb's table has in-frame clones only and misses some. The repertoire holds about 170,000 clones, with about 89% as singletons. Sequencing used peripheral blood, obtained on day 0 of AZD1222 vaccination. Receptors were obtained from an adult in good health.

The chain has TRBV29-1 and TRBJ1-2; D gene unclear. CDR3 length: 11 residues. Germline V gene data show CDR1 as SQVTM and CDR2 as ANQGSEA. Deletions cut 7 bases from V and 0 bases from J, with 6 bases between. The CDR3 nucleotides read TGCAGCGCCCAAACTAACTATGGCTACACCTTC. It translates to CSAQTNYGYTF.

V and J are TRBV2 and TRBJ1-5, with D hard to call. Germline V gives CDR1 SNHLY, CDR2 FYNNEI. Trimming shortened V by 5 bases and J by 3 bases, and 8 bases separated the two germline ends. This CDR3 has 13 residues. The CDR3 protein is CASSQDHNQPQHF. The CDR3 DNA reads TGTGCCAGCAGTCAGGATCACAATCAGCCCCAGCATTTT.

The V and J genes are TRBV6-5 and TRBJ1-5, with D uncertain. The CDR3 covers 14 residues. Looked up from germline, CDR1 is MNHEY and CDR2 is SVGAGI. V gave up 4 bases and J gave up 0 bases, with 7 bases separating them. The CDR3 is CASSSWDSNQPQHF. CDR3 sequence (DNA): TGTGCCAGCAGTTCATGGGATAGCAATCAGCCCCAGCATTTT.

The chain employs TRBV19 and TRBJ2-2; a possible D gene is TRBD2 (5 bases). This CDR3 is built from 15 residues. Germline V gene data show CDR1 as LNHDA and CDR2 as SQIVND (reference sequence). Deletions cut 5 bases from V and 3 bases from J, with 13 bases between. The CDR3 loop reads CASSWRAGDTGELFF. The CDR3 bases are TGTGCCAGTAGTTGGCGGGCAGGAGACACCGGGGAGCTGTTTTTT.

V and J are TRBV7-9 and TRBJ2-1; 7 positions match TRBD2. V was pared by 5 bases and J by 8 bases, with 12 bases of the junction left unmatched. CDR3 length: 15 amino acids. In germline, CDR1 is SEHNR, CDR2 FQNEAQ (reference sequence). The CDR3 loop is CASSPWAGEGYEQFF. CDR3 bases: TGTGCCAGCAGCCCCTGGGCGGGAGAGGGATATGAGCAGTTCTTC.

The chain is built from TRBV18 and TRBJ2-7; 8 bases are a match to TRBD2. V gave up 3 bases and J gave up 4 bases; unmatched junction bases: 5. Germline CDR1 reads KGHSH; CDR2 reads LQKENI. The CDR3 is made up of 14 amino acids. CDR3 amino acids: CASSPRAGEYEQYF. The CDR3 DNA sequence: TGTGCCAGCTCACCCCGAGCGGGAGAGTACGAGCAGTACTTC.

V and J are TRBV19 and TRBJ1-5; TRBD1 is a possible D gene (5 bases). V was clipped by 5 bases and J by 2 bases, with 10 bases between them. The germline V gene has CDR1 LNHDA and CDR2 SQIVND (reference sequence). The CDR3 is 14 residues long. In DNA form, the CDR3 reads TGTGCCAGTAGTCCCCCGGGGGGCAATCAGCCCCAGCATTTT. Encoded protein: CASSPPGGNQPQHF.

The chain combines TRBV3-1 (or the pseudogene TRBV3-2) with TRBJ2-1, with 10 bases lining up with TRBD2. J lost 7 bases, V lost 4 bases, and 7 bases had no gene match. Germline CDR1 and CDR2: LGHDT and YNNKEL (reference sequence). CDR3 length: 15 amino acids. CDR3 nucleotides: TGTGCCAGCAGCCCCCTAGCGGGAGCGGTTAATGAGCAGTTCTTC. This gives the protein CASSPLAGAVNEQFF.

The V and J genes are TRBV6-5 and TRBJ1-2; D ambiguous. The CDR3 is 12 amino acids. V lost 7 bases to trimming and J lost 5 bases, with 11 bases between them. Germline V gene lookup returns CDR1 MNHEY and CDR2 SVGAGI. The CDR3 loop is CASKLPGYGYTF. The CDR3 DNA sequence: TGTGCCAGCAAGCTCCCAGGTTATGGCTACACCTTC.

V usage is TRBV7-9 and J usage is TRBJ1-1; TRBD1 aligns across 9 bases. The J segment lost 3 bases and the V segment lost 5 bases, leaving 7 bases of the junction unmatched. Germline CDR1 SEHNR, CDR2 FQNEAQ (reference sequence). There are 15 residues in the CDR3. For the CDR3, the DNA is TGTGCCAGCAGCCCCGGGACAGGGTTCGACACTGAAGCTTTCTTT. This translates into CASSPGTGFDTEAFF.